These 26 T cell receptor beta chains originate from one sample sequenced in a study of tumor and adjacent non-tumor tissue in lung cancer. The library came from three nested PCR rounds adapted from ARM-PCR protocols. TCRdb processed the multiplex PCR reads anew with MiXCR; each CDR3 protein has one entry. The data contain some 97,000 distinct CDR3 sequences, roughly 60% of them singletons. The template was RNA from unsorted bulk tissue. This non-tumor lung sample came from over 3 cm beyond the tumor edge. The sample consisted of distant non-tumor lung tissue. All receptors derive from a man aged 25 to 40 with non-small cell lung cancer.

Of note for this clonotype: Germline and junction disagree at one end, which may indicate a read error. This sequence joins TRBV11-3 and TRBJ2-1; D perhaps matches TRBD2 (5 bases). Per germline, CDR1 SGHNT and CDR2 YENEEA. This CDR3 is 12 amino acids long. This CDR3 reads CASSLMGVEQLF. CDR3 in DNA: TGTGCCAGCAGCTTAATGGGAGTTGAGCAGCTCTTC.

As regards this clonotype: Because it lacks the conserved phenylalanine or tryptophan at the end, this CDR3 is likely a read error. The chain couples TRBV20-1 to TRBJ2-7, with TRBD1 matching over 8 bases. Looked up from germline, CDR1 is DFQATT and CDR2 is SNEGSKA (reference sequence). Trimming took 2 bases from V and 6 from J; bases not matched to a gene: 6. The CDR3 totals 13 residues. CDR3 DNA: TGCAGTGCTAGATTATCAGGGGGCGGCGAGCAGTACTTG. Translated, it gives CSARLSGGGEQYL.

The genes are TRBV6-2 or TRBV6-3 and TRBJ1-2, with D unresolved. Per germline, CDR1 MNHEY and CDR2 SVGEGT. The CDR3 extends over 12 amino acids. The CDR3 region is CTGSHGVYGYTF. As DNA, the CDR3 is TGTACCGGCAGCCATGGGGTATATGGCTACACCTTC.

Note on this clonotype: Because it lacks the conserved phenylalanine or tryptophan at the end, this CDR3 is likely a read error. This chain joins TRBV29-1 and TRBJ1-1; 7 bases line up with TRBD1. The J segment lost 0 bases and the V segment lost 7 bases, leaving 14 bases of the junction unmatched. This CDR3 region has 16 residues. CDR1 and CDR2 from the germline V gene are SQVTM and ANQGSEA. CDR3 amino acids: CSAGGQRGRMNTEAFI. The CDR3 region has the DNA TGCAGCGCTGGGGGACAGAGAGGCAGAATGAACACTGAAGCTTTCATT.

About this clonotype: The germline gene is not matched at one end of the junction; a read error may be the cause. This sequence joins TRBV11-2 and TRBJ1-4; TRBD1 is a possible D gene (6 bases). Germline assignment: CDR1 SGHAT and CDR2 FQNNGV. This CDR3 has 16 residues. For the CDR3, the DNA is TGTGCCTGTAGCCCCCCCGGCTCGGGGGCAAATGGAAAACTGTTTTTT. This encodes CACSPPGSGANGKLFF. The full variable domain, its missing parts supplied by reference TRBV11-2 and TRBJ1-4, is EAGVAQSPRYKIIEKRQSVAFWCNPISGHATLYWYQQILGQGPKLLIQFQNNGVVDDSQLPKDRFSAERLKGVDSTLKIQPAKLEDSAVYLCACSPPGSGANGKLFFGSGTQLSVL.

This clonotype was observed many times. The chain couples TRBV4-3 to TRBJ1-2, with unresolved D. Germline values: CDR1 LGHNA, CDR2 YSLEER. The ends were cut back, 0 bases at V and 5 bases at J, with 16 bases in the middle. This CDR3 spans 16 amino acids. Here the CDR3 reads CASSQEHDSGVYGYTF. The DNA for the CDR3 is TGCGCCAGCAGCCAAGAGCACGACTCGGGAGTATATGGCTACACCTTC.

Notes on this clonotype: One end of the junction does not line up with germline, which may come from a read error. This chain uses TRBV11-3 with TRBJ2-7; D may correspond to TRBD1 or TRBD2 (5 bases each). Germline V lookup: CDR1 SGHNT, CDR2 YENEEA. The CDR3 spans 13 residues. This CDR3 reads CASSSRDANEQCF. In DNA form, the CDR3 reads TGTGCCAGCAGCTCACGGGACGCGAACGAGCAGTGCTTC.

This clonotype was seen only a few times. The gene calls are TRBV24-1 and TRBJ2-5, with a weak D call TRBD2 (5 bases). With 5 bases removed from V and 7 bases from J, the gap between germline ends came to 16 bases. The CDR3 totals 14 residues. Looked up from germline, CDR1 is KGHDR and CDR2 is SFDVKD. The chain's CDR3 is CATSGSSTRGTQYF. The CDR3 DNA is TGTGCCACCAGTGGTTCTAGCACCCGGGGGACCCAGTACTTC.

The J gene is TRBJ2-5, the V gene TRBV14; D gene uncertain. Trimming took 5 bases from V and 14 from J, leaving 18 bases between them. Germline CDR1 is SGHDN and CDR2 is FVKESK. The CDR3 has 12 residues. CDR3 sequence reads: CASSFRPETRYF. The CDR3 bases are TGTGCCAGCAGCTTTCGCCCCGAGACCCGATACTTC.

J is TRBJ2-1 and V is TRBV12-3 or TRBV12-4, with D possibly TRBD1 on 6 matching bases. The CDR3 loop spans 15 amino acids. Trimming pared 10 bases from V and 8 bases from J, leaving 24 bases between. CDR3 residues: CANRNDRYLRDEQFF. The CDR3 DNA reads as TGTGCCAACAGAAACGACAGGTACTTGCGAGATGAGCAGTTCTTC.

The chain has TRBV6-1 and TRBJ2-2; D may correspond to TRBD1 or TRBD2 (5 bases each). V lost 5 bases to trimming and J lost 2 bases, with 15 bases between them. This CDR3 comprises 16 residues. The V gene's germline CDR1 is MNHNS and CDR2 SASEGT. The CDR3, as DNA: TGTGCCAGCAGTCCCAGGACACGGGGAAACACCGGGGAGCTGTTTTTT. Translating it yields CASSPRTRGNTGELFF.

The CDR3 protein is CASSHPTGALGNTIYF. The DNA for the CDR3 is TGCGCCAGCAGCCATCCTACAGGGGCACTTGGAAACACCATATATTTT. The chain uses TRBV4-1 and TRBJ1-3, with 7 bases identical to TRBD1. This CDR3 comprises 16 residues. CDR1 is MGHRA, CDR2 YSYEKL, per germline. V was pared by 3 bases and J by 3 bases, with 8 bases of the junction left unmatched.

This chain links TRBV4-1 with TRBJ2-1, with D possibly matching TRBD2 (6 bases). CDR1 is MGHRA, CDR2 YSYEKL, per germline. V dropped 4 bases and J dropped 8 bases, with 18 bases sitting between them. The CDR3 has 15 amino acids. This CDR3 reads CASSLYRRASDEQFF. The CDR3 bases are TGCGCCAGCAGCCTATATCGGAGGGCTTCGGATGAGCAGTTCTTC.

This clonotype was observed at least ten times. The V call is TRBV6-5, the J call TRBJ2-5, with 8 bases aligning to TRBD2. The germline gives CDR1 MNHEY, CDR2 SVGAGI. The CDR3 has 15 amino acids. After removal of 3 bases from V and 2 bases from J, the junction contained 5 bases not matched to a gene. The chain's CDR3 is CASSYRGGRQETQYF. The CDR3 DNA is TGTGCCAGCAGTTATCGGGGGGGCCGGCAAGAGACCCAGTACTTC.

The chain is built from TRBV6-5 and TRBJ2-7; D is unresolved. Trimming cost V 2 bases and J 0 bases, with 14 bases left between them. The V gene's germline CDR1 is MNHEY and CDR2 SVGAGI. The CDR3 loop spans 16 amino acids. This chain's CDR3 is CASSYGSSSNSYEQYF. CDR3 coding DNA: TGTGCCAGCAGTTACGGCAGTAGCTCGAACTCCTACGAGCAGTACTTC.

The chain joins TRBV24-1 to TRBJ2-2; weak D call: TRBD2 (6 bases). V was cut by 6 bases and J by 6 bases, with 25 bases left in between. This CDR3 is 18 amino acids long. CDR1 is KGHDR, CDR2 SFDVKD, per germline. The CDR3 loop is CATSRRSETRDFPGELFF. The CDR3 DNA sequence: TGTGCCACCAGTCGTCGATCCGAGACTAGAGATTTCCCCGGGGAGCTGTTTTTT.

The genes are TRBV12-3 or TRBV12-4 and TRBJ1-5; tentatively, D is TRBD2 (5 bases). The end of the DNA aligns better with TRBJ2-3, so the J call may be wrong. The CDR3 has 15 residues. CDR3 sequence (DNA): TGTGCCAGCAGTGTTTTCGGGGTTGGCAATCAGCCCCAGTATTTT. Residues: CASSVFGVGNQPQYF.

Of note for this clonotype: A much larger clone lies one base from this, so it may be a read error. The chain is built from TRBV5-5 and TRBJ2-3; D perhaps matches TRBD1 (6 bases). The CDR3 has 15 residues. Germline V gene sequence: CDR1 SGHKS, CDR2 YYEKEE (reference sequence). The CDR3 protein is CANSLAGQPGDTQYF. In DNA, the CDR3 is TGTGCCAACAGCTTGGCTGGACAGCCGGGAGATACGCAGTATTTT.

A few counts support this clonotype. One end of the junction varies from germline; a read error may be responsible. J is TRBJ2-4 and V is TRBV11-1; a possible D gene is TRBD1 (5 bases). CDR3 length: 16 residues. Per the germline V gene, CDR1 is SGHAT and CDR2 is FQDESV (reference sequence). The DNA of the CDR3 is TGTGCCAGCACCCACTCAGGCAGGGCGGCCAAAAACATTCAACACTTC. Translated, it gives CASTHSGRAAKNIQHF.

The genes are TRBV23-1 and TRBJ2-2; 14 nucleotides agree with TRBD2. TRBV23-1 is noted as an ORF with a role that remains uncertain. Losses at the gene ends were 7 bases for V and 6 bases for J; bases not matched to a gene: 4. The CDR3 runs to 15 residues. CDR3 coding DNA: TGCGCCAGCACCCCGGGACTAGCGGGAGCCGGGGAGCTGTTTTTT. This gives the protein CASTPGLAGAGELFF.

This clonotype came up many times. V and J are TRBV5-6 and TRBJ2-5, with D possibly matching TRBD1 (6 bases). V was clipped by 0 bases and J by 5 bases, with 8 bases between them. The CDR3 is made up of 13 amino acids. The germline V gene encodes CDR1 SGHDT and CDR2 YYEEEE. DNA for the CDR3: TGTGCCAGCAGCTTGGCAGGGGTCGAGACCCAGTACTTC. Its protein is CASSLAGVETQYF.

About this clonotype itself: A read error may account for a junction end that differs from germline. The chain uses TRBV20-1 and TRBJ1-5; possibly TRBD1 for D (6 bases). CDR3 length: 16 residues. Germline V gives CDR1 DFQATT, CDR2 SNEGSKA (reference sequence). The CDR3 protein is CSARSRGGHSNQSHHF. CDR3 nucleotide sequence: TGCAGTGCTAGATCGAGGGGGGGCCATAGCAATCAGTCCCACCATTTT.

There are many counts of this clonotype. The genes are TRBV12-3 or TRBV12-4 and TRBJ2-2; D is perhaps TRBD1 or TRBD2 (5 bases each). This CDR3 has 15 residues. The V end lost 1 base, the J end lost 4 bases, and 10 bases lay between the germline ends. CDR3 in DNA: TGTGCCAGCAGTTTAGGGCAGGGAGTCACCGGGGAGCTGTTTTTT. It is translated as CASSLGQGVTGELFF.

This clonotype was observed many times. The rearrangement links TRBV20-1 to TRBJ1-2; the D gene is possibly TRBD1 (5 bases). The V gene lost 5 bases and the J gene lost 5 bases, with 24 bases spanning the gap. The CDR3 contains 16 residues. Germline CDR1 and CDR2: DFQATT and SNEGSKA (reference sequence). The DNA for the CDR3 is TGCAGTGCTCCCGGAGCAAGGCAGGACATCGAATATGGCTACACCTTC. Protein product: CSAPGARQDIEYGYTF.

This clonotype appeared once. This CDR3 is CSALDGREGETQYF. The CDR3 coding sequence is TGCAGTGCTCTAGATGGGCGGGAAGGAGAGACCCAGTACTTC. The chain uses TRBV20-1 and TRBJ2-5; D perhaps matches TRBD2 (6 bases). The V end was cut by 5 bases, the J end by 4 bases, with 17 bases between. The CDR3 runs 14 residues. CDR1 DFQATT and CDR2 SNEGSKA come from the germline V gene (reference sequence).

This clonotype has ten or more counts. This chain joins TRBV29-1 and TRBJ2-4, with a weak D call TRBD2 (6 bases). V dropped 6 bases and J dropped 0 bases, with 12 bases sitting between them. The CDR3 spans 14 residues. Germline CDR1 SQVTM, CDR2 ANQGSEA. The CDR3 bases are TGCAGCGTCGGGACTGCTCTAGCCAAAAACATTCAGTACTTC. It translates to CSVGTALAKNIQYF.